The T cell receptor beta chain described here comes from a study of STAT5B mutations in CD4+ large granular lymphocyte leukemia. General study results and limits: 8/27 top patient clones versus 2/35 control clones were TRBV06-family. Main leukemic clonotypes were patient-specific, but 20% to 25% appeared at low frequency elsewhere. Without putative leukemic clones, patient CD4-sorted repertoires remained more clonal than healthy CD4+ repertoires.

CDR3 length: 15 residues. The germline V gene has CDR1 SEHNR and CDR2 FQNEAQ (reference sequence). The V end was cut by 0 bases, the J end by 5 bases, with 10 bases between. This was a survey-level run. Only in-frame clones appear in the TCRdb table, and some are missing; sequencing was by immunoSEQ multiplex PCR. Counted here are 30,000 to 40,000 clones, approximately 69% occurring once; the ten biggest clones make up about 3%. Concerning this clone: What it binds is not known.

The origin of this receptor is a human donor in good health. This chain connects TRBV7-9 to TRBJ2-2, with D unclear. The sample comprised CD4+ T cells from blood buffy coats. Written as DNA, the CDR3 is TGTGCCAGCAGCTTAGCGCGACCACTAACCGGGGAGCTGTTTTTT. It specifies CASSLARPLTGELFF.